This paragraph covers one T cell receptor (beta chain) sequence. Its antigen is not identified. Libraries were prepared by immunoSEQ multiplex PCR; TCRdb keeps only in-frame clonotypes and omits some of them. Here the sample spans tens of thousands of clones, approximately 86% being singletons. The sample is drawn from a study of OX40 agonist ivuxolimab in advanced cancers. Study-wide background: The diagnoses of dose-escalation patients were hepatocellular carcinoma, melanoma, renal cell or head and neck cancer. Study-level results: At 0.1 to 3.0 mg/kg and by week 6, clonal expansion occurred in CD4+ and CD8+ blood T cells. Average numbers of expanded clones were greater in CD8+ T cells than in CD4+.

Baseline, cycle 4 day 1, and cycle 7 day 1 were the blood sampling points. Germline V gives CDR1 MGHRA, CDR2 YSYEKL. J was trimmed by 2 bases and V by 5 bases; bases with no gene match: 12. The CDR3 totals 16 residues. The source was CD4+ or CD8+ T cells sorted from blood, collected in a trial of the OX40 agonist ivuxolimab. The origin of this receptor is an adult with an advanced solid tumor such as melanoma, head and neck, liver or kidney cancer. The chain couples TRBV4-1 to TRBJ2-7; 7 positions match TRBD1. CDR3 in DNA: TGCGCCAGCAGCTCTCCCGCACAGGGGCACACCTACGAGCAGTACTTC. Its protein product is CASSSPAQGHTYEQYF.